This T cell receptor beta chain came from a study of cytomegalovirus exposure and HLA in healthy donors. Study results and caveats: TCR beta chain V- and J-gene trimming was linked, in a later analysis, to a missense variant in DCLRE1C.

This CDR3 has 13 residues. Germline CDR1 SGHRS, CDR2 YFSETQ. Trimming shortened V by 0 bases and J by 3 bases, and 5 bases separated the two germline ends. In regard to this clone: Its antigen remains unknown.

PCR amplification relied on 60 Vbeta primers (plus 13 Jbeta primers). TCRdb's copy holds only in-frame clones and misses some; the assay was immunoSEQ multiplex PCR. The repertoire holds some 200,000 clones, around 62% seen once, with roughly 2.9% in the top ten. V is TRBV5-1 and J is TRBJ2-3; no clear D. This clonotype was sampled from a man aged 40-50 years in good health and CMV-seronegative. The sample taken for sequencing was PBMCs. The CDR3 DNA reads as TGCGCCAGCAGCTTGGACAGTACAGATACGCAGTATTTT. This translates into CASSLDSTDTQYF. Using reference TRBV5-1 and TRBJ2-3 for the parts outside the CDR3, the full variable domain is KAGVTQTPRYLIKTRGQQVTLSCSPISGHRSVSWYQQTPGQGLQFLFEYFSETQRNKGNFPGRFSGRQFSNSRSEMNVSTLELGDSALYLCASSLDSTDTQYFGPGTRLTVL.